The clone carrying this T cell receptor beta chain is a singleton in its sample. Its antigen is not identified. The data belong to a study of CD8 T cells in Susac syndrome. Findings of the study overall: The study recognized that its TCR sequencing and HLA analysis covered a relatively small number of individuals.

The RNA, roughly 0.45 to 1 ug, was put through reverse transcription using random hexamers. The CDR3 of TCR beta was amplified by immunoSEQ multiplex PCR across 54 Vbeta and 13 Jbeta. In TCRdb, the immunoSEQ multiplex PCR reads were re-called with MiXCR into one record per CDR3 protein. This repertoire shows hundreds of thousands of distinct CDR3 sequences, about 90% found once; its top ten account for about 0.15%. This CDR3 has 15 amino acids. CDR1 is PRHDT and CDR2 is FYEKMQ in the germline V gene (reference sequence). The J segment lost 7 bases and the V segment lost 5 bases, leaving 14 bases of the junction unmatched. Blood CD8+ and CD4+ T cells underwent high-throughput TCR beta sequencing. The CD8+ and CD4+ T cells were isolated magnetically using a negative isolation approach, whereas the TEMRA cells were enriched by FACS.

The source of this sequence is a human donor with multiple sclerosis. The specimen was CD8+ T cells from PBMCs. The chain has TRBV13 and TRBJ2-7; 7 positions match TRBD1. Written as DNA, the CDR3 is TGTGCCAGCAGCACCGCATCAGGGGGTTTCTATGAGCAGTACTTC. It yields the protein CASSTASGGFYEQYF.